This T cell receptor beta chain originates from a study of blood T cell repertoires in COVID-19. Turning to the study itself: T cells, B-cell-depleted T cells, or PBMCs supplied cDNA or gDNA.

The CDR3 is 13 residues long. Germline V gene data show CDR1 as SGHRS and CDR2 as YFSETQ. Trimming stripped 3 bases from V and 3 bases from J, with 10 bases between. Sequencing used immunoSEQ multiplex PCR; TCRdb keeps in-frame clones, though not all of them. This sample carries 200,000 to 250,000 clones, about four fifths of them seen once, and the ten largest clones take around 7%. The clonotype comes from a woman of 80 years or more with COVID-19, enrolled during active disease. Sequenced: peripheral blood. The chain has TRBV5-1 and TRBJ2-7, with D perhaps TRBD1 (6 bases). The CDR3 bases are TGCGCCAGCAGCTATACAGGGAACTACGAGCAGTACTTC. It specifies CASSYTGNYEQYF.